These T cell receptor beta chains were read from a single sample in a study of beta chain features in type 1 diabetes. This table comes from immunoSEQ multiplex PCR, and its TCRdb copy is limited to in-frame clones, with some not included. The data show about 320,000 clones, less than 15% seen once. Source material: central memory CD4+ T cells from blood. The receptors derive from a man aged 25 to 45 in good health. CDR3s include the opening cysteine and the closing phenylalanine or tryptophan.

CDR3	V
CASSPPDSNEQFF	TRBV7-6
CASSQDRADRNEQFF	TRBV4-1
CASSYGRADYNSPLHF	TRBV6-5
CASRITGHRSRDTQYF	TRBV27
CASSLGGSSDEKLFF	TRBV5-1
CASSLAGTEDNEQFF	TRBV7-8
CASSSDRVETQYF	TRBV7-2
CASSLGSSGETQYF	TRBV11-2
CASSPTGGNQPQHF	TRBV7-2
CASTDRAGSSYNEQFF	TRBV5-4
CSVGVGSGTTDTQYF	TRBV29-1
CASSLMGGYGNQPQHF	TRBV7-9
CASSQVVSNQPQHF	TRBV4-1
CAWKGQGANYGYTF	TRBV30
CASTGRISTDTQYF	TRBV2
CASSLTYMGGTHPRSGANVLTF	TRBV5-1
CASSPKGRSGEQFF	TRBV7-3
CASSSKQGGGTEQYF	TRBV7-2
CASSAGKQETQYF	TRBV19
CASSPGPSISPLHF	TRBV6-6
CASSLRKAGTYGYTF	TRBV7-2
CASSSGQRPEGLFF	TRBV13
CASSPTGDANYGYTF	TRBV11-3
CASSLDRGRETQYF	TRBV6-1
CASSLGGAESYEQYF	TRBV13
CASSLDRVDTQYF	TRBV7-6
CASSIDAGELFF	TRBV7-9
CASSQPGGNEETQYF	TRBV4-2
CASSLDGGPLEKLFF	TRBV11-2
CATSRTGGSYEQYF	TRBV6-1
CASSLARAGNTEAFF	TRBV5-6
CASIRPRGSQETQYF	TRBV6-6
CASSLSGADNEKLFF	TRBV7-9